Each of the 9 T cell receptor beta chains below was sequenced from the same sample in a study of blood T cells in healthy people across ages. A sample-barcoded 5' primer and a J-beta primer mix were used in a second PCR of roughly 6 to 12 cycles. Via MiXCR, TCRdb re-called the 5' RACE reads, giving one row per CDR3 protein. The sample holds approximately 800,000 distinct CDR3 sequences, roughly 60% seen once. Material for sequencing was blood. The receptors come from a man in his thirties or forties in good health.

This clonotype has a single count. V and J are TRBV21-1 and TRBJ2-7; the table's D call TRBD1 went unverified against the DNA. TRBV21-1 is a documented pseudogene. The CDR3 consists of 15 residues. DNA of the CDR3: TGTGCCAGCAGCAAAGCGGGGACAGGCTGCTACGAGCAGTACTTC. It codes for CASSKAGTGCYEQYF.

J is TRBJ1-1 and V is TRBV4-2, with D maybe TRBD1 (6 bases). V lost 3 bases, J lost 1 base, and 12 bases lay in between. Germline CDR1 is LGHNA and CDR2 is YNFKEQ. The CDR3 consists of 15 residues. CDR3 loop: CASSHDTGANTEAFF. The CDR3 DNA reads TGTGCCAGCAGCCACGACACGGGGGCGAACACTGAAGCTTTCTTT.

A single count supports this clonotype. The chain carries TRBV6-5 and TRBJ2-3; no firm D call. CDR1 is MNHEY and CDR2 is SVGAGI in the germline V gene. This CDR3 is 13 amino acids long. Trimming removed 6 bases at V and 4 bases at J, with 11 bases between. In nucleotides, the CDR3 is TGTGCCAGCAGAAGGAACTTTCCAGATACGCAGTATTTT. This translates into CASRRNFPDTQYF.

The CDR3 sequence is CASSPGQLSDTQYF. CDR3 DNA: TGTGCCAGCAGCCCGGGACAGCTGTCGGATACGCAGTATTTT. The gene calls are TRBV7-9 and TRBJ2-3; 7 nucleotides agree with TRBD1. CDR1 is SEHNR, CDR2 FQNEAQ, per germline (reference sequence). J lost 6 bases, V lost 5 bases, and 8 bases had no gene match. The CDR3 contains 14 residues.

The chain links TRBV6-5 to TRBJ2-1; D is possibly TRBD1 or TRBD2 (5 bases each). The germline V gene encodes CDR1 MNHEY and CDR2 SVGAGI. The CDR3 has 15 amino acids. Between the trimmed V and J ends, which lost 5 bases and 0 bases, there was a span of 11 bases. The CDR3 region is CASSRDGDSYNEQFF. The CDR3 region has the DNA TGTGCCAGCAGTCGGGACGGTGACTCCTACAATGAGCAGTTCTTC.

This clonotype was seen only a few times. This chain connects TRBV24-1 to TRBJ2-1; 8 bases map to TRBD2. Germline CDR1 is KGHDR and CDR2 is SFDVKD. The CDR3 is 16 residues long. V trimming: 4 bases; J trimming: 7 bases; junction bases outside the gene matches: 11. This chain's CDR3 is CATSDPGTSSENEQFF. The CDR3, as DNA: TGTGCCACCAGTGACCCCGGGACTAGTAGTGAGAATGAGCAGTTCTTC.

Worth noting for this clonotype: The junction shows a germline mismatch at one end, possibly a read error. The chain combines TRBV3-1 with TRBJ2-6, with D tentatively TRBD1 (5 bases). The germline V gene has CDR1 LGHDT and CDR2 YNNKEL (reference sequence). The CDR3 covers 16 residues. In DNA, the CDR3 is TGTGCCAGCAGCGGGCAGGGCCTCTCTGGAGCCAACGTCCTGACTTTC. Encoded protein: CASSGQGLSGANVLTF.

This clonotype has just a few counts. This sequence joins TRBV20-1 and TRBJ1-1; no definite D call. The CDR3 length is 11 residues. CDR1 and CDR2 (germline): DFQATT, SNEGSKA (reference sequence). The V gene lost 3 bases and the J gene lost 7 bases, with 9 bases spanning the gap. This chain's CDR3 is CSASEDLEAFF. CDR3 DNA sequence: TGCAGTGCTAGTGAAGACCTTGAAGCTTTCTTT.

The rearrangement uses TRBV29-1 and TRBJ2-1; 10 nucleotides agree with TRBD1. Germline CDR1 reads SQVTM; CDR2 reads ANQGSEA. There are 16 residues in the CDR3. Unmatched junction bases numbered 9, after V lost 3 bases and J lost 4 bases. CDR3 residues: CSVESGTGADYNEQFF. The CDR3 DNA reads TGCAGCGTTGAGTCCGGGACAGGGGCCGATTACAATGAGCAGTTCTTC.